This TCR beta chain originates from a study of shared clonotypes between healthy human individuals (dated by TCRdb to the early 2020s). At the level of the whole study: The cohort comprised a couple of women and a few men aged 18 to 49 years. For each donor, CD4 naive and CD4 memory were each run on three plates, CD8 naive on two plates, and CD8 memory on one plate. To estimate repertoire size and how much clonotype sharing occurs between individuals, the study deeply sequenced the blood TCR repertoires of five healthy adults. To increase sequencing depth and limit assay-specific biases, TCR repertoire library preparation and sequencing were carried out by different laboratories using diverse techniques. Leukapheresis yielded between about 0.9 and 9 billion PBMCs per donor.

Donors were healthy HIV-negative adults with no recently reported acute infections or vaccinations. Every donor was a Caucasian adult living in Nashville, Tennessee, USA. Magnetic negative selection was used to enrich CD4+ T cells, after which naive cells were positively selected on CD45RA and the negative fraction became the memory subset. Blood was obtained by leukapheresis, after which PBMCs were separated by Ficoll-Histopaque density gradient centrifugation and cryopreserved in liquid nitrogen vapor phase. Purity and quantity of every magnetically sorted T cell population were checked by analytical flow cytometry. Each sorted fraction had its genomic DNA isolated and then quantified by UV absorbance on a Nanodrop 2000c. As for this clone: This clone's antigen is unknown. Per-base qualities were not stored, and no clone one base away is much larger.

The CDR3 measures 13 amino acids from cysteine to phenylalanine. Left in the record is the CDR3 DNA by itself, 39 bases read in frame from the first base. CDR1 and CDR2, per the germline V gene, are SGHRS and YFSETQ. Between the V and J ends, shortened by 6 bases and 5 bases respectively, the junction contains 14 bases. Using the deep immunoSEQ assay, multiplex PCR amplified TCR CDR3 regions from genomic DNA. For each cell subset, the extracted genomic DNA was distributed evenly across all wells of several immunoSEQ 96-well plates, and each plate served as one replicate. For sorted subsets, each replicate PCR was loaded with approximately 190 ng genomic DNA, equivalent to 30,000 to 35,000 T cell genomes. Purified libraries were quantified with a Qubit 3.0 fluorometer, sized on a Bioanalyzer 2100, and re-quantified with the KAPA Library Quantification kit. Every immunoSEQ 96-well plate was sequenced on a separate single-read 150-cycle Illumina NextSeq 550 flow cell. Per the authors' processing: Because the immunoSEQ output included only junctional sequences and no quality scores, the filtering could not be the same as the filtering used for full-length reads. To assign V/J genes and CDR3, sequences were annotated against IMGT germline references using PyIR, a Python wrapper for IgBLAST v1.9. Reads were filtered out if the reads had weak V/J assignments (E-value above 1e-6), no CDR3, stop codons, out-of-frame junctions, or ambiguous translated residues. V3J clonotypes were defined as sequences sharing an identical inferred V gene, J gene, and CDR3 amino acid sequence. To compute the percentage overlap between repertoires, the number of shared unique clonotypes was divided by the size of the smaller repertoire. Three approaches were used to assess repertoire richness: RTK rarefaction, the Chao1 estimator, and Recon v2.1 estimates of unobserved clonotypes. For all TCRbeta clonotypes obtained by the gDNA method from a few donors, generation probabilities were computed with OLGA. The table comes from immuneACCESS by way of TCRdb, which keeps in-frame sequences with V and J called. Part of the clones is missing from these tables; in studies checked, under half for an unresolved V gene and the rest for unknown reasons. That table is the source of V, J and clone size, and D and trimming were worked out from the DNA. The sample table lists more than 2,000,000 clones, just over 90% of them with a count of one. 0.13% to 0.15% of the sample comes from the top ten.

Findings and caveats that apply to the study as a whole: Incomplete sequencing was indicated by rarefaction of sorted-subset datasets, despite the large sequencing depth. Larger estimated clonotype richness was generally found for naive subsets than for memory subsets. Sampling was limited to blood, and TCR repertoires in tissue likely differ from TCR repertoires in blood. Because the study included a small number of donors, the genetic and exposure-history diversity represented was limited. Based on pairwise subsampling, the degree of clonotype sharing among donors was expected to be affected by sequencing depth. Across a few donors, 4.5% to 6.5% of naive CD4, roughly 3.5% of naive CD8, roughly 2.3% of memory CD4, and approximately 0.42% of memory CD8 clonotypes were shared. Clonotypes shared by all four sorted-subset donors showed higher generation probabilities than non-shared clonotypes.

The chain couples TRBV5-1 to TRBJ2-5, with no reliable assignment of the D segment. The sample comprised naive CD4+ T cells sorted from blood. The cell subset or site tag for this specimen amounts to: CD45RA+ positively selected. The origin of this receptor is a man younger than 30 in good health. DNA sequence: TGCGCCAGCAAACGCCCGCCGAAGGAGACCCAGTACTTC. The resulting protein is CASKRPPKETQYF.